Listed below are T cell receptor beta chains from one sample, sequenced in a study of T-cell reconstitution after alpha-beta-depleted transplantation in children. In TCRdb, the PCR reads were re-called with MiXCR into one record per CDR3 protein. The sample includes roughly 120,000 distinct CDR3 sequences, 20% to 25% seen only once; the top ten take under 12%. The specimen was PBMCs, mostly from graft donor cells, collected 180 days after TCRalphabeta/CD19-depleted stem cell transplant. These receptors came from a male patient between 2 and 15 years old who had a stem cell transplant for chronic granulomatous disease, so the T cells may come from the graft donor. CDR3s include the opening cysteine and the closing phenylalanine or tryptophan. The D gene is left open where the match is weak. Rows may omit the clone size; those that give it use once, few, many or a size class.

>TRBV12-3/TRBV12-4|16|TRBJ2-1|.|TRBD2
TGTGCCAGCAGTTTTGGTAGCGGGAGCCCCTACAATGAGCAGTTCTTC
CASSFGSGSPYNEQFF
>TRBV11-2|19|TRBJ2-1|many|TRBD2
TGTGCCAGCAGCTTAGGCGGGACTAGCGGGGTTAGATCCTACAATGAGCAGTTCTTC
CASSLGGTSGVRSYNEQFF
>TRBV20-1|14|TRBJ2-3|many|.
TGCAGTGCTACAGCTGGGGTCCGCACAGATACGCAGTATTTT
CSATAGVRTDTQYF
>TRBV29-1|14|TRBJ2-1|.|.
TGCAGCGTTGATTACGGGGAACCCTACAATGAGCAGTTCTTC
CSVDYGEPYNEQFF
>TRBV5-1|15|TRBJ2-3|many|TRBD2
TGCGCCAGCAGCTGGGGGGGATCGCGGTCAGATACGCAGTATTTT
CASSWGGSRSDTQYF
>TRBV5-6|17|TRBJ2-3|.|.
TGTGCCAGCAGCTTGGCGGTGACACGATCTAGCACAGATACGCAGTATTTT
CASSLAVTRSSTDTQYF
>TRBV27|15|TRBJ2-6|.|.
TGTGCCAGCAGTCCCCAGAACTCCGGGGCCAACGTCCTGACTTTC
CASSPQNSGANVLTF
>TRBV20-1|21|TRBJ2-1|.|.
TGCAGTGCCCCGGACGGCGAATCTCCTACAATGAGCATTCTCTCCTACAATGAGCAGTTCTTC
CSAPDGESPTMSILSYNEQFF
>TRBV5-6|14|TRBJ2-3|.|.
TGTGCCAGCAGCGAGAAAGTTTCCACAGATACGCAGTATTTT
CASSEKVSTDTQYF
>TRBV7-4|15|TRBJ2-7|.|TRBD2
TGTGCCAGCAGCTTAGGGCTAGCGGGAGTATCCGAGCAGTACTTC
CASSLGLAGVSEQYF
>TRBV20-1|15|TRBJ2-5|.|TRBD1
TGCAGTGCTAGCCGGGACAGTGAGACCCAAGAGACCCAGTACTTC
CSASRDSETQETQYF
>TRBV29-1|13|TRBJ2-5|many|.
TGCAGCGTTGAGAAGGGGGGGTCAGAGACCCAGTACTTC
CSVEKGGSETQYF
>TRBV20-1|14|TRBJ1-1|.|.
TGCAGTGCCGTAAAATCACAGATGAACACTGAAGCTTTCTTT
CSAVKSQMNTEAFF
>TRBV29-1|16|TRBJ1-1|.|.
TGCAGCGTTGAACCGGGAAAGACCAGGGAAGTCTCTGAAGCTTTCTTT
CSVEPGKTREVSEAFF
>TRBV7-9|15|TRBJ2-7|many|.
TGTGCCAGCAGCCCTGACCAGGGGGGTAGGGACGAGCAGTACTTC
CASSPDQGGRDEQYF
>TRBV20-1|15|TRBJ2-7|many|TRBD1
TGCAGTGACCCTAGGGGACAGGGAAGGGAGTACGAGCAGTACTTC
CSDPRGQGREYEQYF
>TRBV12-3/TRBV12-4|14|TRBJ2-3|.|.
TGTGCCAGCAGTTTCCAACTAGCCACAGATACGCAGTATTTT
CASSFQLATDTQYF
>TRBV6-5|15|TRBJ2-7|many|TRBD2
TGTGCCAGCAGTTACTCTAGCGGGAGCTCCTACGAGCAGTACTTC
CASSYSSGSSYEQYF
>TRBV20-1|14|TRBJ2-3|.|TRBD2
TGCAGTGCTTCTAGCGGGAGGGACACAGATACGCAGTATTTT
CSASSGRDTDTQYF
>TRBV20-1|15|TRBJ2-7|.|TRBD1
TGCAGTGCTAGTAAACCGGGACAGGGGCTCTACGAGCAGTACTTC
CSASKPGQGLYEQYF
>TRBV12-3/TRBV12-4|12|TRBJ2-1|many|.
TGTGCCAGCAGTTTTAGGGCCAATGAGCAGTTCTTC
CASSFRANEQFF
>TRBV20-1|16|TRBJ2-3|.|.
TGCAGTGCTCCAAAGCAAGGCACCTCTAGCACAGATACGCAGTATTTT
CSAPKQGTSSTDTQYF
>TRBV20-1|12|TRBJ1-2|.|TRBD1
TGCAGTGCCCCGGACAGGGCGTATGGCTACACCTTC
CSAPDRAYGYTF
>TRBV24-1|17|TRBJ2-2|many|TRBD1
TGTGCCACCAGTGAAATCCGCGGACAGGGTGGCACCGGGGAGCTGTTTTTT
CATSEIRGQGGTGELFF
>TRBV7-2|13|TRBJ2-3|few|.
TGTGCCAGCAGAAACCGATTGGGGGATACGCAGTATTTT
CASRNRLGDTQYF
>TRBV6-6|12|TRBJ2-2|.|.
TGTGCCAGCAGTGGCCTTTGGGGGGAGCTGTTTTTT
CASSGLWGELFF
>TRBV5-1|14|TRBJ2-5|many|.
TGCGCCAGCAGCTTGGAGGGACTCGGAGAGACCCAGTACTTC
CASSLEGLGETQYF
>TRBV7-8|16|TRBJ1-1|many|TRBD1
TGTGCCAGCAGCCCCCGGACAGGGAGGGTGGACACTGAAGCTTTCTTT
CASSPRTGRVDTEAFF
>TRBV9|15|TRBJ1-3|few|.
TGTGCCAGCAGCGAGACAAGCCTCTCTGGAAACACCATATATTTT
CASSETSLSGNTIYF
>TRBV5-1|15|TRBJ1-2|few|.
TGCGCCAGCAGCTTAGCCTCCGGGGGGGCAAGTGGCTACACCTTC
CASSLASGGASGYTF
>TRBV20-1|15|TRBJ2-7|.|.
TGCAGTGCTAGGGTCGGGTCCTTCACCTCCTACGAGCAGTACTTC
CSARVGSFTSYEQYF
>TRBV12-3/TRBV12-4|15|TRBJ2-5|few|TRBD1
TGTGCCAGCAGTTTAGCAAGGGACAGGACAGAGACCCAGTACTTC
CASSLARDRTETQYF
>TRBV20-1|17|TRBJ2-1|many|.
TGCAGTGCTAGTAAGGGGAGTCCGGTCGGCTCCTACAATGAGCAGTTCTTC
CSASKGSPVGSYNEQFF
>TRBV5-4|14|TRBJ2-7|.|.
TGTGCCAGCAGCTTGGAACCCAGCTCCTACGAGCAGTACTTC
CASSLEPSSYEQYF
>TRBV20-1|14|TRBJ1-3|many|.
TGCAGTGCCATAAAGGCTCCCTCTGGAAACACCATATATTTT
CSAIKAPSGNTIYF
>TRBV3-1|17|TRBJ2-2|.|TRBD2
TGTGCCAGCAGCCAAGAGGGAAGCGGGGGGGACACCGGGGAGCTGTTTTTT
CASSQEGSGGDTGELFF
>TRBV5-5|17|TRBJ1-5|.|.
TGTGCCAGCAGCTTGGGCTTATGGGGGGCAAGCAATCAGCCCCAGCATTTT
CASSLGLWGASNQPQHF
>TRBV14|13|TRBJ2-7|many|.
TGTGCCAGCAGCCAAGAACAGGGTTTCGAGCAGTACTTC
CASSQEQGFEQYF
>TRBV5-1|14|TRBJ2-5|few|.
TGCGCCAGCAGCTTGGTAGGCAGCCAAGAGACCCAGTACTTC
CASSLVGSQETQYF
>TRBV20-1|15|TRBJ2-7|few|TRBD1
TGCAGTGCTAGAGATCATCACAGGGGCCTCTACGAGCAGTACTTC
CSARDHHRGLYEQYF
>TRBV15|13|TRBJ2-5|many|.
TGTGCCACCAGCAGGGGACTGACGGGGACCCAGTACTTC
CATSRGLTGTQYF
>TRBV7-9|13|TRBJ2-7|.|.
TGTGCCAGCAGGGGGAGCGGAGCCTACGAGCAGTACTTC
CASRGSGAYEQYF
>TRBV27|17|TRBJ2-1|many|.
TGTGCCAGCACCTTGTGGACGAGGGACCCCCCCTACAATGAGCAGTTCTTC
CASTLWTRDPPYNEQFF
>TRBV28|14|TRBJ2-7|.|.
TGTGCCGCCGGGACCGGGGGAATTGCCTACGAGCAGTACTTC
CAAGTGGIAYEQYF
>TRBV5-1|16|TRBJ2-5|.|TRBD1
TGCGCCAGCAGCTTCATAAGGACAGGGGGCGTTGAGACCCAGTACTTC
CASSFIRTGGVETQYF
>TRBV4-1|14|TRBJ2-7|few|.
TGCGCCAGCAGCCAAGAGTCCCCCGCGTACGAGCAGTACTTC
CASSQESPAYEQYF
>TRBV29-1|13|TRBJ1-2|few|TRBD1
TGCAGCGTTTATAGGGACAGATACTATGGCTACACCTTC
CSVYRDRYYGYTF
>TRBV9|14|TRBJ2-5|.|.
TGTGCCAGCAGCGTAGGAGGGTGGCCGGAGACCCAGTACTTC
CASSVGGWPETQYF
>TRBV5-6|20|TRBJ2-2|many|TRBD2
TGTGCCAGCAGCTTCAGGATAACTCTAGCGGGAGGGCCCGGCACCGGGGAGCTGTTTTTT
CASSFRITLAGGPGTGELFF
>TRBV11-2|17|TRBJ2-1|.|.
TGTGCCAGCAGCTTAGGGGTATTGGCAAGCTCCTACAATGAGCAGTTCTTC
CASSLGVLASSYNEQFF
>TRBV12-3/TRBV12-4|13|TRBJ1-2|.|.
TGTGCCAGCAGTTTAGGTGCTTTAAAGGGCTACACCTTC
CASSLGALKGYTF
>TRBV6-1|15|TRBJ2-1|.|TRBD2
TGTGCCAGCAGTGAAAGGGGACTACCCTACAATGAGCAGTTCTTC
CASSERGLPYNEQFF
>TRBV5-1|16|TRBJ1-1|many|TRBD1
TGCGCCAGCAGCGACGACAGGGTCATCCTTAACACTGAAGCTTTCTTT
CASSDDRVILNTEAFF
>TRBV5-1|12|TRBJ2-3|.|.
TGCGCCAGCAGCTCACTGGCAGATACGCAGTATTTT
CASSSLADTQYF
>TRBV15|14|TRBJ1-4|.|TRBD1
TGTGCCACCAGCAGGGACAGGGGCGGTGAAAAACTGTTTTTT
CATSRDRGGEKLFF
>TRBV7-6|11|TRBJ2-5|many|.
TGTGCCAGCAGCCGAGCGGAGACCCAGTACTTC
CASSRAETQYF
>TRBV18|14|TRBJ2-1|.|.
TGTGCCAGCTCACCCAGGGACGGATACAATGAGCAGTTCTTC
CASSPRDGYNEQFF
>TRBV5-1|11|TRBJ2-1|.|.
TGCGCCAGCAGCCCGGACTCAGAGCAGTTCTTC
CASSPDSEQFF